The 8 T cell receptor beta chains listed next were all sequenced from one sample in a study of blood T cell repertoires in COVID-19. Here immunoSEQ multiplex PCR was the method, and the copy in TCRdb shows in-frame clones only, minus some. Here the sample spans 400,000 to 550,000 clones, 87% being singletons. Sequenced material: PBMCs or T cells enriched from blood (not recorded which). All receptors come from a woman between 18 and 30 years old with acute COVID-19.

The chain couples TRBV7-8 to TRBJ1-5; D is unresolved. The CDR3 covers 14 residues. Germline CDR1 and CDR2: SGHVS and FQNEAQ. V was shortened by 3 bases and J by 5 bases, with 11 bases between the two germline ends. CDR3 DNA: TGTGCCAGCAGCTTTACACCCCAAGATCAGCCCCAGCATTTT. Amino acids: CASSFTPQDQPQHF.

Worth noting for this clone: Other DNA sequences in the same sample also yield this CDR3. This chain connects TRBV18 to TRBJ2-3; maybe TRBD1 (5 bases). The CDR3 totals 16 residues. Germline CDR1 reads KGHSH; CDR2 reads LQKENI. The ends were cut back, 0 bases at V and 1 base at J, with 11 bases in the middle. Written as DNA, the CDR3 is TGTGCCAGCTCACCACCGCGGCAGGGCGGCACAGATACGCAGTATTTT. Translating gives CASSPPRQGGTDTQYF.

The sample holds a few counts of this clone. The V call is TRBV6-5, the J call TRBJ1-4; 9 nucleotides agree with TRBD1. CDR3 length equals 15 residues. V lost 5 bases and J lost 4; bases outside the gene matches: 5. Germline CDR1 MNHEY, CDR2 SVGAGI. The CDR3: CASSQEGQGNEKLFF. For the CDR3, the DNA is TGTGCCAGCAGTCAGGAGGGACAGGGTAATGAAAAACTGTTTTTT.

V and J are TRBV9 and TRBJ2-1; D is undetermined. The CDR3 is made up of 16 amino acids. Germline V gene data show CDR1 as SGDLS and CDR2 as YYNGEE. V was pared by 0 bases and J by 1 base, with 11 bases between. The CDR3 DNA is TGTGCCAGCAGCGTAGCGTGGAGCCTATCCTACAATGAGCAGTTCTTC. Protein: CASSVAWSLSYNEQFF.

V is TRBV9 and J is TRBJ2-1, with a weak D call TRBD2 (5 bases). The CDR3 totals 15 residues. The V gene's germline CDR1 is SGDLS and CDR2 YYNGEE. Trimming cost V 0 bases and J 0 bases, with 7 bases left between them. CDR3 in amino acids: CASSVGADSYNEQFF. The CDR3 DNA reads TGTGCCAGCAGCGTAGGAGCGGACTCCTACAATGAGCAGTTCTTC.

The chain links TRBV9 to TRBJ1-3, with D possibly TRBD1 on 6 matching bases. Germline CDR1 and CDR2: SGDLS and YYNGEE. The CDR3 runs 13 residues. V was clipped by 3 bases and J by 13 bases, with 17 bases between them. CDR3 nucleotides: TGTGCCAGCAGCGCTATCCCGGGACATCTAATATATTTT. Protein sequence: CASSAIPGHLIYF.

The chain uses TRBV6-2 or TRBV6-3 and TRBJ1-5; D unclear. Germline assignment: CDR1 MNHEY and CDR2 SVGEGT. The CDR3 is made up of 13 amino acids. With 2 bases removed from V and 7 bases from J, the gap between germline ends came to 9 bases. In DNA form, the CDR3 reads TGTGCCAGCAGTTACATCGGGGAACAGCCCCAGCATTTT. Residues: CASSYIGEQPQHF.

This rearrangement joins TRBV9 to TRBJ1-1; 7 bases fit TRBD1. Trimming cost V 0 bases and J 3 bases; bases outside gene matches: 5. CDR1 and CDR2 from the germline V gene are SGDLS and YYNGEE. There are 15 residues in the CDR3. This chain's CDR3 is CASSVVPGQHTEAFF. CDR3 DNA: TGTGCCAGCAGCGTAGTTCCGGGACAGCACACTGAAGCTTTCTTT.